Reported below is one TCR beta chain. The entry originates in a study of regulatory T cells in long-lasting Graves disease. Time point described: newly diagnosed GD, antithyroid drugs for less than 3 months. Scientists built the TCR library using RNA that was extracted from PBMCs. Sequencing libraries for TCR beta were prepared with iRepertoire HTBI primers and Arm-PCR of CDR3 regions. TCRdb reprocessed the multiplex PCR reads with MiXCR, giving one entry per CDR3 protein. The data show roughly 500,000 distinct CDR3 sequences, 12% to 15% seen once. The sample was also linked to a second study, of T cells in Graves' hyperthyroidism and ophthalmopathy. From that paper: Most clonotypes expanded in the thyroid (above 0.001) were also present in blood.

The receptor comes from a woman in her forties or fifties with Graves disease. Sequencing used peripheral blood mononuclear cells (PBMCs), obtained at new diagnosis, from a patient treated with antithyroid drugs.

The chain's CDR3 is CASSPGTANSEQYF. CDR3 coding DNA: TGTGCCAGCAGTCCCGGGACAGCAAATTCCGAGCAGTACTTC. The chain carries TRBV27 and TRBJ2-7, with TRBD1 identical over 7 bases. The CDR3 consists of 14 residues. The germline CDR1 and CDR2 sequences are MNHEY and SMNVEV (reference sequence). The V segment lost 5 bases and the J segment 6 bases; nucleotides outside the gene matches: 10.